This T cell receptor beta chain is drawn from a study of PD-L1 blockade in urothelial cancer. Study background: Patients had undergone 0 to 3 prior chemotherapy regimens.

Time point given: peripheral blood 6 weeks after treatment start. This clone was seen only a few times. No antigen is known for it. Overall study results and limits: Expansion of tumor-associated blood clones at 3 weeks was greater in durable-benefit patients.

Sequencing used immunoSEQ multiplex PCR; TCRdb keeps in-frame clones, though not all of them. The table records approximately 91,000 clones, 70% to 90% of them present only once. The CDR3 has 13 amino acids. Germline V gives CDR1 LNHDA, CDR2 SQIVND (reference sequence). V lost 10 bases, J lost 5 bases, and 6 bases stayed unmatched. The receptor comes from a man aged 70 or older with urothelial cancer. The chain couples TRBV19 to TRBJ2-2; TRBD1 matches at 8 bases. The sequences come from PBMCs, collected around atezolizumab (anti-PD-L1) treatment. In nucleotides, the CDR3 is TGTGCCACCAAGGACAGGGCTACCGGGGAGCTGTTTTTT. Amino acid sequence: CATKDRATGELFF.